Listed here is a single T cell receptor (beta chain). This record comes from a study of shared clonotypes between healthy human individuals. The CDR3 has 13 residues. Looked up from germline, CDR1 is SNHLY and CDR2 is FYNNEI. J lost 5 bases, V lost 9 bases, and 3 bases had no gene match. Deep-level running was used for the assay. Genomic DNA of every subset was divided equally among multiple immunoSEQ plates. How the authors handled the data: Owing to the provision of junction-only sequences devoid of quality scores by immunoSEQ, filtering differed. Produced via immunoSEQ multiplex PCR; TCRdb's table is partial and in-frame only. V, J and clone size were drawn from that table, and D and trimming were deduced from the DNA. Altogether about 92,000 clones are present, roughly half being singletons, with the ten largest covering about 16%. Donors were Caucasian adults residing in Nashville, Tennessee, USA.

The source is a middle-aged woman in good health. Some clones in this sample may be carry-over from other donors' samples. The sample taken for sequencing was PBMCs. The chain employs TRBV2 and TRBJ2-1; 11 nucleotides match TRBD2. The CDR3 DNA is TGTGCCAGTAGCGGGAGGGCCCACAATGAGCAGTTCTTC. Translating it yields CASSGRAHNEQFF.